Sequencing of this T cell receptor (beta chain) was carried out in a study of T cell responses to AZD1222 COVID-19 vaccine. Assay used: immunoSEQ multiplex PCR; TCRdb lists only in-frame clones, some missing. The top ten clones hold 9% to 9.5% of a sample with 110,000 or so clones, more than 75% of them seen once. The TCR comes from an adult in good health. Sequencing was performed on peripheral blood, taken on day 0 of AZD1222 vaccination.

CDR3 sequence: CASSIAPTYGYTF. The CDR3 coding sequence is TGTGCCAGCAGTATAGCGCCCACCTATGGCTACACCTTC. This chain links TRBV6-6 with TRBJ1-2; no reliable D call. The V end lost 5 bases, the J end lost 4 bases, and 11 bases lay between the germline ends. This CDR3 is built from 13 residues. Germline CDR1 and CDR2: MNHNY and SVGAGI (reference sequence).